This T cell receptor (beta chain) was identified during a study of T cell responses to AZD1222 COVID-19 vaccine. The CDR3 totals 13 residues. Trimming took off 5 bases at V and 7 bases at J, with 9 bases between the two ends. The germline gives CDR1 LGHDT, CDR2 YNNKEL (reference sequence). Findings and limits, study-wide: Unmutated variant regions are reportedly the target of nearly half of TCRs that are spike-specific. Clonal diversity was possibly underestimated; the donors were predominantly white British and more often female. Repertoire collection took place solely once the T cell response had peaked.

Comments on this clone: As yet, its antigen is unknown.

Sequencing used immunoSEQ multiplex PCR; TCRdb keeps in-frame clones, though not all of them. Of about 98,000 clones in the sample, about 88% are singletons; the top ten hold 5%. The clonotype comes from an adult in good health. The chain is built from TRBV3-1 (or the pseudogene TRBV3-2) and TRBJ1-6; no definite D call. Sequences were derived from peripheral blood, sampled on day 0 of AZD1222 vaccination. The chain's CDR3 is CASSTPGNSPLHF. In nucleotides, the CDR3 is TGTGCCAGCAGCACACCGGGCAATTCACCCCTCCACTTT.